This T cell receptor (beta chain) is drawn from a study of T cells in Graves' hyperthyroidism and ophthalmopathy. As for the study in general: The initial diagnosis was the point when peripheral blood was collected, ahead of any treatment.

The germline V gene encodes CDR1 SGHVS and CDR2 FQNEAQ. This CDR3 is 15 amino acids long. Between the trimmed V and J ends, which lost 3 bases and 6 bases, there was a span of 12 bases. With a duration under 2 months, the hyperthyroidism was newly diagnosed in patients aged 18 to 65. RNA transcripts gave rise to amplified TCR beta CDR3 regions. The TCR CDR3 first-round RT-PCR relied on the HTBI primer set. TCRdb redid the calling of the multiplex PCR reads with MiXCR, one entry per CDR3 protein. Of 600,000 to 800,000 distinct CDR3 sequences listed, about 35% are singletons. This clonotype occurred many times.

This TCR came from a woman between 40 and 55 years old with Graves' hyperthyroidism. The chain is built from TRBV7-8 and TRBJ1-6; D is unclear. Sequencing used blood. The CDR3 here is CASSFLGSLNSPLHF. Written as DNA, the CDR3 is TGTGCCAGCAGCTTTCTTGGCAGCCTTAATTCACCCCTCCACTTT.